This T cell receptor beta chain emerged from a study of T cell responses to AZD1222 COVID-19 vaccine. Germline values: CDR1 SGDLS, CDR2 YYNGEE. This CDR3 contains 18 residues. J lost 0 bases, V lost 3 bases, and 9 bases had no gene match. Method: immunoSEQ multiplex PCR; TCRdb's copy keeps in-frame clones and lacks some. Of 130,000 to 150,000 clones detected, around 90% appear once; the ten largest clones hold less than 7%. The chain couples TRBV9 to TRBJ2-6; 7 nucleotides match TRBD1. This specimen was peripheral blood, taken on day 0 of AZD1222 vaccination. This receptor was obtained from an adult in good health. The CDR3 region is CASSGKTGINSGANVLTF. The CDR3, as DNA: TGTGCCAGCAGCGGGAAGACAGGGATCAACTCTGGGGCCAACGTCCTGACTTTC.